This is a list of T cell receptor beta chains from one sample in a study of response to subunit inactivated influenza vaccine. Each CDR3 protein is one row after TCRdb ran MiXCR on the RT-PCR reads. The sample has 650,000 or so distinct CDR3 sequences; 14% are singletons. Source: PBMCs from blood, taken around 14 days before vaccination. The receptors come from a man aged 45-65 years who received an inactivated influenza vaccine. CDR3s leave out the opening cysteine and the closing phenylalanine or tryptophan.

v_gene	j_gene	CDR3aa
TRBV5-1	TRBJ2-1	ASRRTSGSSYNEQF
TRBV5-1	TRBJ2-7	ASSLASGQGTYEQY
TRBV29-1	TRBJ1-2	SVVQGYGYT
TRBV6-5	TRBJ2-1	ASSYSRFRTSKDEQF
TRBV20-1	TRBJ1-1	SARDRAGGMNNEAF
TRBV5-6	TRBJ2-1	ASSLMGRAYNEQF
TRBV9	TRBJ2-3	ASSAGLAGPDTQY
TRBV7-6	TRBJ2-7	ASSVQQGAYEQY
TRBV4-3	TRBJ2-5	ASSQDRGAGTQY
TRBV20-1	TRBJ2-1	SASGGAVSEQF
TRBV5-4	TRBJ2-7	ASSSTGQPTYEQY
TRBV10-3	TRBJ2-3	AIRDRGTDTQY
TRBV7-9	TRBJ2-1	ASSSAGGGTYNEQF
TRBV6-1	TRBJ2-2	ASSHRTSDGGELF
TRBV7-2	TRBJ2-3	ASSLYIDRVKSDTQY
TRBV10-3	TRBJ2-6	AITPGQLSSGANVLT
TRBV23-1	TRBJ2-3	ASSRDRGPTDTQY
TRBV12-3/TRBV12-4	TRBJ2-3	ASNSDSHLAQY
TRBV12-3/TRBV12-4	TRBJ2-7	ASSLARGWGEQY
TRBV7-6	TRBJ2-1	ASSLEVLAGYNEQF
TRBV5-1	TRBJ2-3	ASSSRQGSDTQY
TRBV7-6	TRBJ2-2	ASSLNPVPTNTGELF
TRBV2	TRBJ2-1	ASSEAAISLGQF
TRBV2	TRBJ2-7	ASSRDPPYEQY
TRBV4-2	TRBJ2-7	ASSQGTGTSGVLYEQY
TRBV20-1	TRBJ1-1	SASWGGLNTEAF
TRBV20-1	TRBJ2-7	SASLYEQY
TRBV5-1	TRBJ2-5	ASNPGTETQY
TRBV14	TRBJ2-5	ASSLGTATHETQY
TRBV28	TRBJ2-7	AMGPGLAGGLSSYEQY
TRBV29-1	TRBJ2-5	SVGSGWSQETQY
TRBV29-1	TRBJ2-3	SVAVHGFTDTQY
TRBV7-9	TRBJ2-1	ASSFLGQGYNEQF
TRBV15	TRBJ2-4	ATSRIDDIQY
TRBV7-9	TRBJ2-1	ATGTSLVNEQF
TRBV14	TRBJ1-1	ASSQDLWGSNTEAF
TRBV12-3/TRBV12-4	TRBJ1-5	ASRLGTGGNQPQH